Below are 11 T cell receptor beta chains sequenced from a single sample in a study of identical twins. Using its own MiXCR run on the 5' RACE reads, TCRdb lists one record per CDR3 protein. The repertoire holds under 350,000 distinct CDR3 sequences, nearly 9.5% seen once, with approximately 6.5% in the top ten. This same sample was also taken into another study, of yellow fever vaccine responses in identical twins.

The sequenced material came from CD8+ T cells sorted from blood. Receptor source: a young woman in good health.

This chain connects TRBV7-7 to TRBJ2-2, with TRBD2 matching over 7 bases. The CDR3 totals 13 residues. Germline CDR1 reads SSHAT; CDR2 reads FNYEAQ (reference sequence). This CDR3 reads CATTSENTGELFF. The CDR3 region has the DNA TGTGCTACAACTAGCGAGAACACCGGGGAGCTGTTTTTT.

This clonotype was observed many times. The chain carries TRBV6-1 and TRBJ2-1; 8 bases line up with TRBD2. This CDR3 has 16 amino acids. The V segment lost 5 bases and the J segment 8 bases; nucleotides outside the gene matches: 14. Germline V gene sequence: CDR1 MNHNS, CDR2 SASEGT. The CDR3 reads CASSHIAGPRSDEQFF. CDR3 DNA sequence: TGTGCCAGCAGTCATATAGCGGGACCGAGGTCGGATGAGCAGTTCTTC.

CDR3 region: CASRGWAGYTF. CDR3 coding DNA: TGTGCCAGCAGAGGTTGGGCTGGCTACACCTTC. The chain joins TRBV25-1 to TRBJ1-2, with D uncertain. The V end lost 6 bases, the J end lost 7 bases, and 9 bases lay between the germline ends. This CDR3 has 11 amino acids. Germline CDR1 and CDR2: MGHDK and SYGVNS.

This clonotype has just a few counts. The V call is TRBV12-3 or TRBV12-4, the J call TRBJ1-2, with 8 nucleotides matching TRBD1. V lost 2 bases, J lost 11 bases, and 13 bases stayed unmatched. This CDR3 has 15 amino acids. Written as DNA, the CDR3 is TGTGCCAGCAGTTTACCCCCTGTAGGACAGGGCGATTACACCTTC. Translating it yields CASSLPPVGQGDYTF.

The rearrangement links TRBV5-4 to TRBJ1-2, with a weak D call TRBD1 (5 bases). V dropped 4 bases and J dropped 2 bases, with 9 bases sitting between them. The CDR3 covers 13 residues. Germline-derived CDR1 and CDR2 are SGHNT and YYREEE (reference sequence). DNA of the CDR3: TGTGCCAGCAGCGGCCGGGACAACTATGGCTACACCTTC. Its translation is CASSGRDNYGYTF.

The gene calls are TRBV7-2 and TRBJ2-6, with no clear D. Germline V gene data show CDR1 as SGHTA and CDR2 as FQGNSA. The CDR3 is 15 amino acids. Deletions cut 7 bases from V and 2 bases from J, with 12 bases between. In DNA form, the CDR3 reads TGTGCCAGCAATACCAAGGGTCCTGGGGCCAACGTCCTGACTTTC. It is translated as CASNTKGPGANVLTF.

The rearrangement links TRBV7-9 to TRBJ2-7; D is uncertain. Germline CDR1 and CDR2: SEHNR and FQNEAQ (reference sequence). The V end was cut by 2 bases, the J end by 4 bases, with 18 bases between. The CDR3 is 16 residues long. CDR3 in DNA: TGTGCCAGCAGCTTAAATGAGGCTCGGTTGAGGTACGAGCAGTACTTC. This gives the protein CASSLNEARLRYEQYF.

This chain joins TRBV7-9 and TRBJ2-3; D perhaps matches TRBD2 (6 bases). The ends were cut back, 5 bases at V and 0 bases at J, with 12 bases in the middle. The CDR3 is made up of 15 amino acids. Germline CDR1 is SEHNR and CDR2 is FQNEAQ (reference sequence). The CDR3 reads CASSPAAGSTDTQYF. Here the CDR3 DNA reads TGTGCCAGCAGCCCGGCGGCGGGGAGCACAGATACGCAGTATTTT.

The J gene is TRBJ2-5, the V gene TRBV7-2; D gene unclear. The germline V gene encodes CDR1 SGHTA and CDR2 FQGNSA. CDR3 length: 16 amino acids. Trimming removed 1 base at V and 0 bases at J, with 12 bases between. CDR3 DNA: TGTGCCAGCAGCTTAGTTATGTCCTCGTACCAAGAGACCCAGTACTTC. This encodes CASSLVMSSYQETQYF.

V and J are TRBV4-3 and TRBJ2-1; 10 nucleotides match TRBD2. Trimming cost V 0 bases and J 6 bases; bases outside gene matches: 8. CDR3 length equals 17 residues. The germline CDR1 and CDR2 sequences are LGHNA and YSLEER. CDR3 nucleotides: TGCGCCAGCAGCCAAGATTTGGGAGCGGGAGGGTTCAATGAGCAGTTCTTC. Encoded protein: CASSQDLGAGGFNEQFF.

This chain joins TRBV20-1 and TRBJ2-7, with D perhaps matching TRBD1 or TRBD2 (5 bases each). The CDR3 contains 12 residues. Between the trimmed V and J ends, which lost 3 bases and 7 bases, there was a span of 13 bases. CDR1 and CDR2 (germline): DFQATT, SNEGSKA (reference sequence). The CDR3 is CSARGPPGEQYF. CDR3 sequence (DNA): TGCAGTGCTAGGGGACCCCCGGGGGAGCAGTACTTC.